Below are 7 T cell receptor beta chains sequenced from a single sample in a study of technical replicates of blood from four donors (dated by TCRdb to about 2017). The library relied on the immunoSEQ multiplex PCR assay. Here the immuneACCESS table is served through TCRdb, limited to in-frame sequences with V and J called. Missing clones are a known gap in these copies; in checked studies unresolved V genes cover under half, and the rest lacks a known reason. This sample comprises some 79,000 clones, around 90% of them detected only once. About 0.4% of the sample is in the top ten clones. Source material: T cells isolated from PBMCs. Receptors were obtained from a human donor in good health. Some clones in this sample may be carry-over from other donors' samples.

The rearrangement joins TRBV29-1 to TRBJ2-7; a weak D match, TRBD2 (6 bases). Trimming stripped 3 bases from V and 3 bases from J, with 24 bases between. CDR3 length: 17 residues. Looked up from germline, CDR1 is SQVTM and CDR2 is ANQGSEA. DNA for the CDR3: TGCAGCGTTGACCTACTGACCCCCGGGAGCCAGAACTACGAGCAGTACTTC. Its protein is CSVDLLTPGSQNYEQYF.

The rearrangement joins TRBV7-3 to TRBJ2-3, with 9 bases lining up with TRBD2. The CDR3 runs to 15 residues. CDR1 is SGHTA and CDR2 is FQGTGA in the germline V gene. Trimming removed 5 bases from V and 2 bases from J; junction bases left unmatched: 5. The CDR3 nucleotides read TGTGCCAGCAGCGATAGCGGGAGCTTCACAGATACGCAGTATTTT. Its translation: CASSDSGSFTDTQYF.

The V call is TRBV2, the J call TRBJ2-7; 8 bases line up with TRBD2. The CDR3 is 15 residues long. Trimming took 5 bases from V and 3 from J; bases not matched to a gene: 9. Looked up from germline, CDR1 is SNHLY and CDR2 is FYNNEI. CDR3 amino acids: CASSPGTGGVYEQYF. In DNA form, the CDR3 reads TGTGCCAGCAGTCCTGGAACGGGAGGGGTCTACGAGCAGTACTTC.

The rearrangement links TRBV5-1 to TRBJ2-1, with TRBD1 matching over 9 bases. Trimming took 1 base from V and 7 from J; bases not matched to a gene: 12. The CDR3 has 17 residues. The germline V gene encodes CDR1 SGHRS and CDR2 YFSETQ. The CDR3: CASSLSPGQGLLNEQFF. CDR3 nucleotides: TGCGCCAGCAGCTTGTCGCCGGGACAGGGTCTCCTTAATGAGCAGTTCTTC.

This clone has more than one count but fewer than ten. This chain joins TRBV28 and TRBJ1-1; TRBD1 is a possible D gene (6 bases). Germline V gene lookup returns CDR1 MDHEN and CDR2 SYDVKM. This CDR3 region has 12 residues. V dropped 5 bases and J dropped 6 bases, with 10 bases sitting between them. The CDR3 reads CASSLQGSEAFF. The CDR3 nucleotides read TGTGCCAGCAGTCTCCAGGGGTCTGAAGCTTTCTTT.

The chain has TRBV6-5 and TRBJ2-1, with D hard to call. Per the germline V gene, CDR1 is MNHEY and CDR2 is SVGAGI. This CDR3 spans 15 amino acids. V dropped 2 bases and J dropped 0 bases, with 8 bases sitting between them. The CDR3 sequence: CASSYLSGSYNEQFF. CDR3 nucleotides: TGTGCCAGCAGTTACCTTTCGGGCTCCTACAATGAGCAGTTCTTC.

This chain links TRBV28 with TRBJ2-1; 9 bases agree with TRBD1. V trimming: 6 bases; J trimming: 6 bases; junction bases outside the gene matches: 9. The CDR3 is made up of 15 amino acids. CDR1 and CDR2 (germline): MDHEN, SYDVKM. The CDR3 protein is CASRAGTGFFNEQFF. Here the CDR3 DNA reads TGTGCCAGCAGGGCCGGGACAGGGTTTTTCAATGAGCAGTTCTTC.